The clone carrying this T cell receptor (beta chain) was recorded once. The antigen is undetermined. This entry belongs to a study of cytomegalovirus exposure and HLA in healthy donors. Broader study findings: Immune exposure was documented only through CMV serostatus.

A multiplex PCR was run with 60 Vbeta primers and 13 Jbeta primers. TCRdb's table, derived via immunoSEQ multiplex PCR, lists solely in-frame clones and lacks some. The sample yields more than 100,000 clones, around nine tenths seen once. The CDR3 covers 14 residues. Germline-derived CDR1 and CDR2 are MDHEN and SYDVKM. The junction had 4 bases not matched to a gene; V was cut back by 3 bases and J by 2 bases. The chain couples TRBV28 to TRBJ2-7; 7 bases agree with TRBD1. The sample taken for sequencing was PBMCs. The sequence was collected from a woman aged 30 to 39 in good health and CMV-seronegative. The CDR3 reads CASSLTGMPYEQYF. The CDR3 bases are TGTGCCAGCAGTTTGACAGGGATGCCCTACGAGCAGTACTTC.